The rows below give T cell receptor beta chains drawn from one sample of a study of T cell responses to AZD1222 COVID-19 vaccine. Using immunoSEQ multiplex PCR, the repertoire was profiled, and TCRdb retains in-frame clones only, with some absent. The sample holds under 150,000 clones, over 75% seen once. The sequencing used peripheral blood, collected 28 days after the second AZD1222 dose. All receptors derive from an adult who received the AZD1222 COVID-19 vaccine. CDR3s include the opening cysteine and the closing phenylalanine or tryptophan. D genes are given only for firm matches.

V gene	J gene	D gene	CDR3 DNA	CDR3 protein
TRBV2	TRBJ2-5	TRBD2	TGTGCCAGCAGTCCCACTAGCGGGGTCAAAGAGACCCAGTACTTC	CASSPTSGVKETQYF
TRBV6-1	TRBJ1-5	-	TGTGCCAGCAGTGAAAGGTCCGGGTCCCATTTT	CASSERSGSHF
TRBV19	TRBJ2-2	-	TGTGCCAGTAGTCCTGGGACTTCGCCTTTGGACACCGGGGAGCTGTTTTTT	CASSPGTSPLDTGELFF
TRBV5-1	TRBJ2-7	TRBD1	TGCGCCAGCAGCTCTGGACAGGGGGTTACCTACGAGCAGTACTTC	CASSSGQGVTYEQYF
TRBV7-2	TRBJ1-1	TRBD1	TGTGCCAGCAGCTCAGCCGACAGGGGTATTCCTGAAGCTTTCTTT	CASSSADRGIPEAFF
TRBV9	TRBJ1-1	-	TGTGCCAGCAGCGTGGCCCAGAACACTGAAGCTTTCTTT	CASSVAQNTEAFF
TRBV7-9	TRBJ1-1	-	TGTGCCAGCAGCTTACTGGGGGTCATGAACACTGAAGCTTTCTTT	CASSLLGVMNTEAFF
TRBV11-2	TRBJ1-6	-	TGTGCCAGCAGCTTAATGGGGGGAGGGTCACCCCTCCACTTT	CASSLMGGGSPLHF
TRBV20-1	TRBJ2-7	-	TGCAGTGCTAGACTAGCAAATGAGCAGTACTTC	CSARLANEQYF
TRBV27	TRBJ2-7	TRBD1	TGTGCCAGCAGTTTCTCGAGACCGGGACAGGGGAACCACGAGCAGTACTTC	CASSFSRPGQGNHEQYF
TRBV19	TRBJ1-2	-	TGTGCCAGTAGCCCCCAGAGAAACTATGGCTACACCTTC	CASSPQRNYGYTF
TRBV5-4	TRBJ2-5	-	TGTGCCAGCAGCTTGGACCTCCCGCAAGAGACCCAGTACTTC	CASSLDLPQETQYF
TRBV30	TRBJ1-5	TRBD1	TGTGCCTGGAGTGATGGGTTGAAGGGGACAGTGAATCAGCCCCAGCATTTT	CAWSDGLKGTVNQPQHF
TRBV6-4	TRBJ2-1	TRBD2	TGTGCCAGCAGTTCCAGACTAGCGGCCTCCTACAATGAGCAGTTCTTC	CASSSRLAASYNEQFF
TRBV3-1/TRBV3-2	TRBJ2-3	TRBD2	TGTGCCAGCAGCCTAGCGGGGGGCACAGATACGCAGTATTTT	CASSLAGGTDTQYF
TRBV4-2	TRBJ2-5	-	TGTGCCAGCAGCCGGGACACTGGCCGGACGACGGAGACCCAGTACTTC	CASSRDTGRTTETQYF